This passage covers 14 T cell receptor beta chains from one sample sequenced in a study of regulatory T cells in long-lasting Graves disease. The time point was: newly diagnosed GD, antithyroid drugs for less than 3 months. The TCR library was made from RNA that had been extracted from PBMCs in TRIzol. The authors built TCR beta libraries using iRepertoire HTBI primers and Arm-PCR of CDR3 regions. TCRdb passed the multiplex PCR reads through MiXCR, listing each CDR3 protein once. The sample has roughly 420,000 distinct CDR3 sequences, about 17% seen once. The sample was also linked to a second study, of T cells in Graves' hyperthyroidism and ophthalmopathy.

The sequences come from peripheral blood mononuclear cells (PBMCs), collected at new diagnosis, from a patient treated with antithyroid drugs. The receptors derive from a woman younger than 45 with Graves disease.

This clonotype has only a few counts. CDR3 amino acids: CASSATSAEETQYF. The CDR3 coding sequence is TGTGCCAGCAGCGCCACTAGCGCCGAAGAGACCCAGTACTTC. V and J are TRBV9 and TRBJ2-5, with 7 bases identical to TRBD2. The J segment lost 3 bases and the V segment lost 3 bases, leaving 5 bases of the junction unmatched. Germline loops: CDR1 SGDLS, CDR2 YYNGEE. The CDR3 runs to 14 residues. The whole variable domain, filled in from reference TRBV9 and TRBJ2-5, reads DSGVTQTPKHLITATGQRVTLRCSPRSGDLSVYWYQQSLDQGLQFLIQYYNGEERAKGNILERFSAQQFPDLHSELNLSSLELGDSALYFCASSATSAEETQYFGPGTRLLVL.

Concerning this clonotype: Just one base apart from a much larger clone, this may be a read error. The rearrangement links TRBV6-2 or TRBV6-3 to TRBJ2-7; 12 bases fit TRBD2. V was pared by 2 bases and J by 7 bases, with 33 bases of the junction left unmatched. The CDR3 length is 24 residues. In germline, CDR1 is MNHEY, CDR2 SVGEGT. CDR3 loop: CASSYRSTTSGRTRMRSSYNEQYF. In DNA, the CDR3 is TGTGCCAGCAGTTACCGCAGCACAACTAGCGGGAGGACCCGAATGAGAAGCTCCTACAATGAGCAGTACTTC.

This clonotype was detected many times. The chain is built from TRBV20-1 and TRBJ2-7; no clear D gene. V was shortened by 3 bases and J by 3 bases, with 6 bases between the two germline ends. CDR1 is DFQATT and CDR2 is SNEGSKA in the germline V gene (reference sequence). This CDR3 is 11 amino acids long. The CDR3 loop reads CSASVGYEQYF. The CDR3 coding sequence is TGCAGTGCTAGTGTGGGCTACGAGCAGTACTTC.

This clonotype was seen many times. The chain joins TRBV11-2 to TRBJ1-2; TRBD1 aligns across 8 bases. CDR3 length: 15 residues. Germline V CDR1 and CDR2: SGHAT, FQNNGV. J gave up 14 bases and V 7 bases, and 21 bases lay outside the gene matches. The CDR3 DNA reads TGTGCCAGCACCTCCCGTTCAGGGGGCTTTTTAGCAGTTACCTTC. Translation: CASTSRSGGFLAVTF.

The chain uses TRBV19 and TRBJ1-2; 8 bases are a match to TRBD1. Germline values: CDR1 LNHDA, CDR2 SQIVND (reference sequence). V shed 3 bases, J shed 2 bases, and the junction held 5 bases outside the gene matches. CDR3 length: 15 residues. The CDR3 is CASSIQGAKNYGYTF. In DNA, the CDR3 is TGTGCCAGTAGTATTCAGGGGGCGAAGAACTATGGCTACACCTTC.

This clonotype was seen ten or more times. This chain joins TRBV5-1 and TRBJ1-2; TRBD1 is a possible D gene (5 bases). The CDR3 sequence is 15 residues long. V was trimmed by 3 bases and J by 10 bases, leaving 22 bases between them. CDR1 is SGHRS, CDR2 YFSETQ, per germline. CDR3 sequence reads: CASSWDRDGNLDYTF. CDR3 DNA sequence: TGCGCCAGCAGCTGGGACCGGGACGGAAACTTGGACTACACCTTC.

J is TRBJ2-7 and V is TRBV6-2 or TRBV6-3, with 8 positions matching TRBD2. This CDR3 spans 15 amino acids. J was trimmed by 6 bases and V by 0 bases; bases with no gene match: 7. Germline CDR1 and CDR2: MNHEY and SVGEGT. The CDR3 loop is CASSYSFLAGGEQYF. The CDR3 DNA sequence: TGTGCCAGCAGTTACTCGTTCCTAGCGGGTGGCGAGCAGTACTTC.

The rearrangement uses TRBV20-1 and TRBJ2-4, with 7 bases matching TRBD2. Germline V gives CDR1 DFQATT, CDR2 SNEGSKA (reference sequence). The CDR3 runs to 14 residues. Trimming cost V 2 bases and J 0 bases; bases outside gene matches: 1. The DNA of the CDR3 is TGCAGTGCTAGAATAGCGGGAGCCAAAAACATTCAGTACTTC. Protein sequence: CSARIAGAKNIQYF.

There are many counts of this clonotype. The chain carries TRBV5-1 and TRBJ2-2; tentatively, D is TRBD2 (6 bases). CDR3 length equals 15 residues. Trimming removed 4 bases at V and 6 bases at J, with 16 bases between. From germline, CDR1 is SGHRS and CDR2 YFSETQ. The CDR3: CASSLPRPGAGELFF. CDR3 DNA sequence: TGCGCCAGCAGCCTGCCTCGGCCGGGGGCCGGGGAGCTGTTTTTT.

This clonotype was seen at least ten times. The V call is TRBV27, the J call TRBJ2-1; TRBD1 is a possible D gene (5 bases). This CDR3 comprises 12 residues. The V and J ends lost 6 bases and 2 bases respectively, with 5 bases between them. Germline assignment: CDR1 MNHEY and CDR2 SMNVEV (reference sequence). The CDR3 here is CASRGPYNEQFF. The CDR3 nucleotides read TGTGCCAGCAGGGGGCCCTACAATGAGCAGTTCTTC.

The chain combines TRBV6-2 or TRBV6-3 with TRBJ1-3, with D possibly TRBD1 on 5 matching bases. Germline V gives CDR1 MNHEY, CDR2 SVGEGT. The CDR3 is 14 amino acids. V was clipped by 5 bases and J by 4 bases, with 12 bases between them. The DNA of the CDR3 is TGTGCCAGCAGTAGCGGGGCGGCGGGAAACACCATATATTTT. Its translation is CASSSGAAGNTIYF.

This clonotype has only a few counts. This sequence joins TRBV29-1 and TRBJ2-2; the match to TRBD2 covers 12 bases. V shed 7 bases, J shed 7 bases, and the junction held 7 bases outside the gene matches. The CDR3 is 14 amino acids. Per the germline V gene, CDR1 is SQVTM and CDR2 is ANQGSEA. CDR3 region: CSARLAGVGGELFF. For the CDR3, the DNA is TGCAGCGCCCGACTAGCGGGAGTGGGCGGGGAGCTGTTTTTT.

This clonotype was recorded at least ten times. V and J are TRBV7-9 and TRBJ2-5; TRBD1 aligns across 8 bases. The length of the CDR3 is 16 residues. V dropped 5 bases and J dropped 1; count of bases not matched to a gene: 9. Germline CDR1 and CDR2: SEHNR and FQNEAQ (reference sequence). CDR3 in amino acids: CASSPGTGSPQETQYF. CDR3 nucleotides: TGTGCCAGCAGCCCCGGGACAGGTTCGCCCCAAGAGACCCAGTACTTC.

The gene calls are TRBV7-3 and TRBJ2-2; 15 bases line up with TRBD2. V shed 1 base, J shed 3 bases, and the junction held 6 bases outside the gene matches. CDR3 size: 19 residues. From germline, CDR1 is SGHTA and CDR2 FQGTGA. The CDR3 coding sequence is TGTGCCAGCAGCTTAAGGATAGGACTAGCGGGAGGGGACACCGGGGAGCTGTTTTTT. Protein sequence: CASSLRIGLAGGDTGELFF.